This record looks at one TCR beta chain sequence and its context. This sample is drawn from a study of blood T cell repertoires in COVID-19. The table came from immunoSEQ multiplex PCR; TCRdb's copy has only in-frame clones and leaves some out. The table includes about 300,000 clones, around 86% detected once. Germline V gives CDR1 SNHLY, CDR2 FYNNEI. The CDR3 is made up of 15 amino acids. J was trimmed by 2 bases and V by 3 bases; bases with no gene match: 6. The receptor's source is a man aged 25 to 40 who had recovered from COVID-19. Sequencing was carried out using PBMCs or T cells enriched from blood (not recorded which). V is TRBV2 and J is TRBJ2-7; 8 bases agree with TRBD2. CDR3 DNA: TGTGCCAGCAGTGAGAGGGCGGGGGGCCCCTACGAGCAGTACTTC. This encodes CASSERAGGPYEQYF.